This TCR beta chain was recovered during a study of beta chain features in type 1 diabetes. Whole-study context: Comparable age, gender and cell yields were observed in patients relative to healthy donors.

General observations from the study: It was not settled here whether HLA type affects TCRB rearrangement. Naive, central memory and Treg TCRB repertoires appeared more alike in patients than in healthy donors. Patients with Type 1 diabetes showed moderately but significantly shorter TCRB CDR3s in all four CD4+ subsets.

The study reverse transcribed the entire isolated RNA, so it sequenced expressed TCRB transcripts. Read counts averaged around 3.9 million for samples of naive, central memory and regulatory T cells. Generated by immunoSEQ multiplex PCR, the TCRdb table keeps only in-frame clones and is missing some. The table shows around 140,000 clones, with approximately 13% occurring only once. Between the trimmed V and J ends, which lost 0 bases and 5 bases, there was a span of 10 bases. CDR1 GTSNPN and CDR2 SVGIG come from the germline V gene (reference sequence). The CDR3 totals 13 residues. In the case of this clone: Its antigen is not known.

The sequenced sample was central memory CD4+ T cells from blood. This TCR derives from a young man with type 1 diabetes. The chain is built from TRBV30 and TRBJ1-1; no clear D gene. The CDR3 DNA reads TGTGCCTGGAGTGTAGGTGAGGGTACTGAAGCTTTCTTT. It translates to CAWSVGEGTEAFF.